This T cell receptor (beta chain) was sequenced during a study of shared clonotypes between healthy human individuals. About this clone itself: The antigen is unknown.

Using immunoSEQ multiplex PCR, the repertoire was profiled, and TCRdb retains in-frame clones only, with some absent. The data contain over a million clones, approximately 98% of them singletons. Study results and limitations: Memory subsets generally showed lower estimated richness than naive subsets.

The receptor comes from a young man in good health. Specimen: naive CD4+ T cells sorted from blood. Described subset: CD45RA+ positively selected.

The CDR3 nucleotides are TGTGCCAGCAGTTTATTGCGGGAGGGCCCCAACGAGCAGTACTTC. It codes for CASSLLREGPNEQYF. The chain uses TRBV27 and TRBJ2-7, with TRBD2 matching 9 bases. CDR1 and CDR2 (germline): MNHEY, SMNVEV (reference sequence). The junction had 6 bases not matched to a gene; V was cut back by 1 base and J by 5 bases. This CDR3 is built from 15 residues.